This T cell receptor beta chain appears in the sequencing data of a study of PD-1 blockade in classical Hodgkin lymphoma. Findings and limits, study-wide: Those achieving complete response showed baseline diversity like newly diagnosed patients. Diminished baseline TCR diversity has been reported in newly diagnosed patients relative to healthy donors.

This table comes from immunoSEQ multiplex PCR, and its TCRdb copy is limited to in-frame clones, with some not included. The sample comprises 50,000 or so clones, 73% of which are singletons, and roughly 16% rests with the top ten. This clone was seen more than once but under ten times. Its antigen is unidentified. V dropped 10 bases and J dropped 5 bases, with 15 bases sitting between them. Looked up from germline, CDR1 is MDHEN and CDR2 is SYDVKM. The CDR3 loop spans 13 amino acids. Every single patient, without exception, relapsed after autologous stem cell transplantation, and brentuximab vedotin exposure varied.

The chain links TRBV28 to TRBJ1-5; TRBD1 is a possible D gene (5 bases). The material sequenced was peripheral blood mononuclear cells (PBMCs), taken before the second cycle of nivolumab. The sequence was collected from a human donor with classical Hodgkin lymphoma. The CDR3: CATGTRRDQPQHF. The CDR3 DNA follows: TGTGCCACCGGGACCAGGAGGGATCAGCCCCAGCATTTT.